The clone carrying this TCR beta chain was detected once. The authors' processing: ImmunoSEQ output held junction-only sequences without quality scores, so filtering differed. Using immunoSEQ multiplex PCR, the repertoire was profiled, and TCRdb retains in-frame clones only, with some absent. That table gives V, J and clone size, and the DNA gave D and trimming. In the table there are about 490,000 clones, 76% of which are singletons. This sample was included in a study of shared clonotypes between healthy human individuals. CDR1 and CDR2 (germline): GTSNPN, SVGIG (reference sequence). The CDR3 runs to 13 residues. V was pared by 2 bases and J by 2 bases, with 10 bases between.

The chain joins TRBV30 to TRBJ2-7, with D unclear. This clonotype was obtained from a woman in her forties in good health. Some clones in this sample may be carry-over from other donors' samples. Sequenced sample: PBMCs. The CDR3 here is CAWSILFAYEQYF. CDR3 nucleotides: TGTGCCTGGAGTATCCTATTTGCCTACGAGCAGTACTTC.